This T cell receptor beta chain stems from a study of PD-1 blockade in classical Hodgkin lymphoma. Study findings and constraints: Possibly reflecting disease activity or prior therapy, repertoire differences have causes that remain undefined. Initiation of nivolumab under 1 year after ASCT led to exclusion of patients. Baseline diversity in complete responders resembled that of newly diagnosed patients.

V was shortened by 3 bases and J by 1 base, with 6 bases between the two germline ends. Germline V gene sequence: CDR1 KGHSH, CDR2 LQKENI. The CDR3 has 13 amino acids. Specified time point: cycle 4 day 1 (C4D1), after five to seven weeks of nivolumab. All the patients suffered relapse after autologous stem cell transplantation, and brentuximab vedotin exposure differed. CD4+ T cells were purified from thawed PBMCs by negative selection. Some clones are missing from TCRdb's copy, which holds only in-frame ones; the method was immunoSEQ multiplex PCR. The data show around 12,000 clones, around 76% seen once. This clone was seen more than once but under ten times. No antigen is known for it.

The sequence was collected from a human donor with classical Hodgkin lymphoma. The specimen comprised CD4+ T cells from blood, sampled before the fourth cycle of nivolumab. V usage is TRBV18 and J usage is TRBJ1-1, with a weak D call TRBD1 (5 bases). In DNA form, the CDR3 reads TGTGCCAGCTCACCGACAGCGAACACTGAAGCTTTCTTT. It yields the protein CASSPTANTEAFF.